Below, 29 T cell receptor beta chains from the same sample are listed, as sequenced in a study of blood T cell repertoires in COVID-19. TCRdb's table, derived via immunoSEQ multiplex PCR, lists solely in-frame clones and lacks some. The repertoire includes some 230,000 clones, 80% to 90% of them detected once, and approximately 2.6% sits in the top ten. Sequencing used peripheral blood. The receptors shown here come from a man in his fifties or sixties who had recovered from COVID-19.

The J gene is TRBJ2-4, the V gene TRBV18; 10 positions agree with TRBD2. This CDR3 region has 18 residues. Germline loops: CDR1 KGHSH, CDR2 LQKENI. The V gene end was trimmed by 1 base and the J gene end by 0 bases; junction bases not matched to a gene: 6. Here the CDR3 DNA reads TGTGCCAGCTCACCACGTCGGCTAGCGGGGGAAGCCAAAAACATTCAGTACTTC. It yields the protein CASSPRRLAGEAKNIQYF.

This chain joins TRBV28 and TRBJ2-7; 10 positions agree with TRBD2. CDR1 and CDR2 (germline): MDHEN, SYDVKM. The CDR3 length is 14 residues. V lost 8 bases, J lost 3 bases, and 7 bases stayed unmatched. The CDR3 spells CASVSGRENYEQYF. The CDR3 coding sequence is TGTGCCAGCGTAAGCGGGAGGGAGAACTACGAGCAGTACTTC.

The gene calls are TRBV5-1 and TRBJ2-7; 13 nucleotides align to TRBD2. The CDR3 length is 19 residues. Germline CDR1 is SGHRS and CDR2 is YFSETQ. V shed 3 bases and J 2 bases; nucleotides not matched to a gene: 14. In DNA, the CDR3 is TGCGCCAGCAGCTCGTACCCTACTAGCGGGAGGGCCGATGCCTACGAGCAGTACTTC. Amino acid sequence: CASSSYPTSGRADAYEQYF.

This clone was picked up one time. The rearrangement links TRBV4-2 to TRBJ2-3; 10 bases line up with TRBD2. J was trimmed by 4 bases and V by 0 bases; bases with no gene match: 7. CDR1 is LGHNA, CDR2 YNFKEQ, per germline. This CDR3 has 17 residues. CDR3 loop: CASSQDLAGGRADTQYF. The CDR3 DNA follows: TGTGCCAGCAGCCAAGATTTAGCGGGAGGACGCGCAGATACGCAGTATTTT.

The V call is TRBV9, the J call TRBJ2-1; no firm D call. This CDR3 is built from 13 residues. Trimming took 2 bases from V and 6 from J, leaving 9 bases between them. Germline V gives CDR1 SGDLS, CDR2 YYNGEE. The chain's CDR3 is CASSVASGNEQFF. The DNA of the CDR3 is TGTGCCAGCAGCGTGGCTAGTGGCAATGAGCAGTTCTTC.

The gene calls are TRBV5-5 and TRBJ2-1; TRBD2 matches 12 bases. Germline-derived CDR1 and CDR2 are SGHKS and YYEKEE (reference sequence). J lost 6 bases, V lost 4 bases, and 5 bases had no gene match. The CDR3 has 15 amino acids. The CDR3 bases are TGTGCCAGCAGCCCTCGACTAGCGGGAGTCAATGAGCAGTTCTTC. It encodes CASSPRLAGVNEQFF.

This clone was observed a handful of times. The chain recombines TRBV10-2 with TRBJ2-7; the D gene is possibly TRBD1 (6 bases). The germline V gene encodes CDR1 WSHSY and CDR2 SAAADI. Trimming cost V 4 bases and J 5 bases, with 15 bases left between them. CDR3 length equals 14 residues. The CDR3 spells CASSVSRGSHEQYF. CDR3 coding DNA: TGCGCCAGCAGTGTCTCCAGGGGAAGCCACGAGCAGTACTTC.

J is TRBJ2-1 and V is TRBV10-3; possibly TRBD2 for D (6 bases). CDR3 length equals 15 residues. Between the trimmed V and J ends, which lost 4 bases and 6 bases, there was a span of 16 bases. In germline, CDR1 is ENHRY, CDR2 SYGVKD. CDR3 sequence reads: CAISGQSGLGNEQFF. Written as DNA, the CDR3 is TGTGCCATCAGTGGACAAAGCGGGTTGGGCAATGAGCAGTTCTTC.

The chain recombines TRBV7-2 with TRBJ2-7; D uncertain. Germline values: CDR1 SGHTA, CDR2 FQGNSA. V lost 1 base and J 6 bases, leaving 16 bases between the germline ends. The CDR3 covers 15 residues. The CDR3 DNA follows: TGTGCCAGCAGCTTAGACACGCCAGGCCTGGGCGAGCAGTACTTC. It encodes CASSLDTPGLGEQYF.

This clone was seen more than once but under ten times. The V and J genes are TRBV28 and TRBJ1-2; 7 bases line up with TRBD1. The CDR3 spans 16 residues. The V gene's germline CDR1 is MDHEN and CDR2 SYDVKM. The V segment lost 2 bases and the J segment 4 bases; nucleotides outside the gene matches: 10. CDR3 in DNA: TGTGCCAGCAGTTTAATCCCGACAGGGCAACTCTATGGCTACACCTTC. Translated, it gives CASSLIPTGQLYGYTF.

The chain links TRBV7-6 to TRBJ2-7, with 8 bases matching TRBD2. The CDR3 is 14 residues long. Germline CDR1 is SGHVS and CDR2 is FNYEAQ. The V and J ends lost 1 base and 5 bases, in that order; junction bases with no gene match: 4. The CDR3 DNA sequence: TGTGCCAGCAGCTTAGAGGTTAGCGGGAACGAGCAGTACTTC. Protein: CASSLEVSGNEQYF.

J is TRBJ2-7 and V is TRBV5-1; TRBD1 agrees at 7 bases. Germline loops: CDR1 SGHRS, CDR2 YFSETQ. The CDR3 is made up of 14 amino acids. After removal of 1 base from V and 0 bases from J, the junction contained 1 base not matched to a gene. CDR3: CASSLTGDSYEQYF. The CDR3 DNA reads TGCGCCAGCAGCTTGACAGGGGACTCCTACGAGCAGTACTTC.

V gene TRBV6-5 combines with J gene TRBJ2-7; 9 bases fit TRBD2. The CDR3 spans 15 residues. Germline loops: CDR1 MNHEY, CDR2 SVGAGI. Unmatched junction bases numbered 6, after V lost 6 bases and J lost 0 bases. The CDR3 sequence: CASSPVSGSSYEQYF. In DNA, the CDR3 is TGTGCCAGCAGCCCCGTTAGCGGGAGCTCCTACGAGCAGTACTTC.

The chain recombines TRBV28 with TRBJ2-2, with TRBD2 as a possible D gene (7 bases). Germline assignment: CDR1 MDHEN and CDR2 SYDVKM. The CDR3 totals 14 residues. V lost 3 bases to trimming and J lost 9 bases, with 14 bases between them. The CDR3 DNA reads TGTGCCAGCAGTTTGGTCGGGGGGCCCAGGGAGCTGTTTTTT. This sequence encodes CASSLVGGPRELFF.

The chain is built from TRBV30 and TRBJ1-5; 9 nucleotides agree with TRBD1. Germline assignment: CDR1 GTSNPN and CDR2 SVGIG (reference sequence). The CDR3 runs 15 residues. Trimming removed 2 bases from V and 4 bases from J; junction bases left unmatched: 6. In DNA, the CDR3 is TGTGCCTGGAGTCACCGACAGGGGGTAAATCAGCCCCAGCATTTT. Its protein is CAWSHRQGVNQPQHF.

This chain uses TRBV28 with TRBJ1-6; 7 nucleotides match TRBD1. This CDR3 is built from 15 residues. J gave up 0 bases and V 10 bases, and 6 bases lay outside the gene matches. CDR1 and CDR2 (germline): MDHEN, SYDVKM. CDR3 in amino acids: CAIRTGSSYNSPLHF. The CDR3, as DNA: TGTGCCATCCGGACAGGCAGCTCCTATAATTCACCCCTCCACTTT.

The chain uses TRBV14 and TRBJ2-1; 12 positions match TRBD2. The V gene end was trimmed by 4 bases and the J gene end by 8 bases; junction bases not matched to a gene: 6. Looked up from germline, CDR1 is SGHDN and CDR2 is FVKESK. The CDR3 is 15 amino acids. The CDR3: CASSLTSGRMHEQFF. DNA for the CDR3: TGTGCCAGCAGCCTTACTAGCGGGAGGATGCATGAGCAGTTCTTC.

The V call is TRBV19, the J call TRBJ1-5, with D possibly being TRBD1 (5 bases). Germline lookup yields CDR1 LNHDA and CDR2 SQIVND (reference sequence). Trimming left V 3 bases short and J 3 bases short, with 9 bases between. The CDR3 consists of 14 residues. CDR3 in amino acids: CASSMGGVNQPQHF. In DNA form, the CDR3 reads TGTGCCAGTAGTATGGGGGGGGTCAATCAGCCCCAGCATTTT.

The rearrangement joins TRBV28 to TRBJ1-2, with 11 bases identical to TRBD1. The CDR3 is 16 amino acids. V was pared by 4 bases and J by 1 base, with 5 bases of the junction left unmatched. Germline V gene sequence: CDR1 MDHEN, CDR2 SYDVKM. This chain's CDR3 is CASSSGQGAVNYGYTF. The CDR3 DNA is TGTGCCAGCAGTTCCGGACAGGGGGCCGTTAACTATGGCTACACCTTC.

The chain has TRBV24-1 and TRBJ2-5, with 9 bases identical to TRBD1. This CDR3 contains 15 residues. Unmatched junction bases numbered 5, after V lost 4 bases and J lost 3 bases. CDR1 is KGHDR and CDR2 is SFDVKD in the germline V gene. The CDR3 is CATSDAGTGKETQYF. The CDR3 nucleotides read TGTGCCACCAGTGACGCCGGGACAGGGAAAGAGACCCAGTACTTC.

The CDR3 region is CASRRASNTGELFF. CDR3 nucleotide sequence: TGTGCCAGTAGGCGGGCCTCGAACACCGGGGAGCTGTTTTTT. The chain is built from TRBV19 and TRBJ2-2, with D possibly TRBD2 on 5 matching bases. Germline V CDR1 and CDR2: LNHDA, SQIVND (reference sequence). This CDR3 is 14 amino acids long. Trimming pared 6 bases from V and 0 bases from J, leaving 8 bases between.

The chain recombines TRBV7-2 with TRBJ1-4, with D perhaps matching TRBD1 (5 bases). The V end lost 3 bases, the J end lost 3 bases, and 8 bases lay between the germline ends. The CDR3 is made up of 14 amino acids. Looked up from germline, CDR1 is SGHTA and CDR2 is FQGNSA. CDR3 bases: TGTGCCAGCAGCTTTACAGGCCCTAATGAAAAACTGTTTTTT. It translates to CASSFTGPNEKLFF.

This clone was counted a single time. The chain carries TRBV25-1 and TRBJ2-7; 12 bases line up with TRBD2. From germline, CDR1 is MGHDK and CDR2 SYGVNS. V gave up 4 bases and J gave up 1 base; unmatched junction bases: 5. The CDR3 length is 16 residues. Here the CDR3 DNA reads TGTGCCAGCAGTGGTGCTAGCGGGAGGGGGTCCTACGAGCAGTACTTC. It yields the protein CASSGASGRGSYEQYF.

This clone has just a few counts. V is TRBV2 and J is TRBJ2-1; no reliable D call. The germline V gene encodes CDR1 SNHLY and CDR2 FYNNEI. This CDR3 comprises 15 residues. V dropped 4 bases and J dropped 0 bases, with 10 bases sitting between them. The DNA of the CDR3 is TGTGCCAGCAGTGTACTCCGCTACTCCTACAATGAGCAGTTCTTC. Translated: CASSVLRYSYNEQFF.

This chain connects TRBV28 to TRBJ2-7; 12 positions agree with TRBD1. The CDR3 consists of 16 residues. The germline V gene encodes CDR1 MDHEN and CDR2 SYDVKM. Trimming cost V 4 bases and J 3 bases; bases outside gene matches: 7. The chain's CDR3 is CASSYNRDRGHYEQYF. In DNA, the CDR3 is TGTGCCAGCAGTTATAACCGGGACAGGGGGCACTACGAGCAGTACTTC.

The chain uses TRBV7-2 and TRBJ1-4, with 9 bases that match TRBD1. The CDR3 covers 14 residues. Germline V gene lookup returns CDR1 SGHTA and CDR2 FQGNSA. J was trimmed by 8 bases and V by 4 bases; bases with no gene match: 5. CDR3 sequence (DNA): TGTGCCAGCAGCTCACAGGGGGCAGGCGAAAAACTGTTTTTT. Encoded protein: CASSSQGAGEKLFF.

This chain joins TRBV6-1 and TRBJ2-7, with 8 bases aligning to TRBD2. The CDR3 covers 16 residues. The V and J ends lost 4 bases and 0 bases, in that order; junction bases with no gene match: 8. CDR1 and CDR2 from the germline V gene are MNHNS and SASEGT. DNA of the CDR3: TGTGCCAGCAGTGGGGGGATAGCGGGAATCTCCTACGAGCAGTACTTC. The encoded protein is CASSGGIAGISYEQYF.

The chain has TRBV25-1 and TRBJ2-1; D might be TRBD1 (5 bases). Trimming cost V 4 bases and J 7 bases, with 11 bases left between them. Germline V gene sequence: CDR1 MGHDK, CDR2 SYGVNS. The CDR3 spans 13 residues. The CDR3 region has the DNA TGTGCCAGCAGTGGGGGCAGAAAGAATGAGCAGTTCTTC. Residues: CASSGGRKNEQFF.

DNA for the CDR3: TGCAGCGTTCCCAGCGAGGGCGCTGGAAACACCATATATTTT. Protein: CSVPSEGAGNTIYF. The chain has TRBV29-1 and TRBJ1-3; D is ambiguous. The CDR3 sequence is 14 residues long. Trimming shortened V by 5 bases and J by 2 bases, and 13 bases separated the two germline ends. The germline V gene encodes CDR1 SQVTM and CDR2 ANQGSEA.